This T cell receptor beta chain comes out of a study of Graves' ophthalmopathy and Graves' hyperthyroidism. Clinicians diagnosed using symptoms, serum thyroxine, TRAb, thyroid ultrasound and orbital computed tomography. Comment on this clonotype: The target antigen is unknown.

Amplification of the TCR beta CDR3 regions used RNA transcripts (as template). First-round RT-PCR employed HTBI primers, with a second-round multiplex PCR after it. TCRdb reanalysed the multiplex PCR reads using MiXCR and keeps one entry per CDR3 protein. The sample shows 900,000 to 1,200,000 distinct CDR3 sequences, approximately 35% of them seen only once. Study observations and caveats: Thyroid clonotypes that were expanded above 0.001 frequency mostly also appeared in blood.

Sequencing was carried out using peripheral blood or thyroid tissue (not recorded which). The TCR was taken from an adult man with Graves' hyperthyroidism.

CDR3: CASSPGQGGDQPQHF. CDR3 bases: TGTGCCAGCAGCCCGGGACAGGGCGGGGATCAGCCCCAGCATTTT. The genes are TRBV7-8 and TRBJ1-5, with 9 bases aligning to TRBD1. This CDR3 is 15 amino acids long. The J segment lost 5 bases and the V segment lost 5 bases, leaving 7 bases of the junction unmatched. The germline V gene has CDR1 SGHVS and CDR2 FQNEAQ. The whole variable domain, filled in from reference TRBV7-8 and TRBJ1-5, reads GAGVSQSPRYKVAKRGQDVALRCDPISGHVSLFWYQQALGQGPEFLTYFQNEAQLDKSGLPSDRFFAERPEGSVSTLKIQRTQQEDSAVYLCASSPGQGGDQPQHFGDGTRLSIL.